The entry below gives a single T cell receptor beta chain sequence along with its context. With a J-beta primer mix and a sample-barcoded 5' primer, a second PCR ran roughly 6 to 11 cycles. TCRdb recomputed calls from the 5' RACE reads with MiXCR, one row per CDR3 protein. Of 850,000 to 1,000,000 distinct CDR3 sequences in the sample, roughly 51% were seen once. The entry originates in a study of blood T cells in healthy people across ages. The CDR3 loop spans 14 amino acids. Per the germline V gene, CDR1 is SNHLY and CDR2 is FYNNEI. J is TRBJ2-5 and V is TRBV2; 8 bases match TRBD2. The DNA end is more similar to TRBJ2-7, so the J call may be wrong. Sequenced material: blood. The TCR was taken from an older woman in good health. The CDR3: CASIPREASYEQYF. The CDR3 coding sequence is TGTGCCAGCATCCCGCGGGAGGCCTCCTACGAGCAGTACTTC.